This entry describes one T cell receptor (beta chain). Germline V lookup: CDR1 SGHTA, CDR2 FQGNSA. The CDR3 runs to 16 residues. Losses at the gene ends were 5 bases for V and 0 bases for J; bases not matched to a gene: 3. Original analysis: Nucleated cell counts were estimated from reference gene primer amplification. Here immunoSEQ multiplex PCR was the method, and the copy in TCRdb shows in-frame clones only, minus some. V, J and clone size were drawn from that table, and D and trimming were deduced from the DNA. The sample has 54,000 or so clones, about 87% seen once. This entry is derived from a study of blood T cell repertoires in COVID-19. Study as a whole: Spain, Italy and the United States supplied samples that represented acute and convalescent COVID-19. The cDNA or gDNA used as material had been derived from T cells, B-cell-depleted T cells, or PBMCs.

The sequencing sample was made of peripheral blood. The receptor's source is a human donor in a cohort sampled during active COVID-19. The V and J genes are TRBV7-2 and TRBJ2-3; 12 bases line up with TRBD2. Here the CDR3 DNA reads TGTGCCAGCAGCCAACTAGCGGGGGGCAGCACAGATACGCAGTATTTT. This codes for CASSQLAGGSTDTQYF. The complete variable domain, with remaining parts taken from reference TRBV7-2 and TRBJ2-3, reads GAGVSQSPSNKVTEKGKDVELRCDPISGHTALYWYRQSLGQGLEFLIYFQGNSAPDKSGLPSDRFSAERTGGSVSTLTIQRTQQEDSAVYLCASSQLAGGSTDTQYFGPGTRLTVL.